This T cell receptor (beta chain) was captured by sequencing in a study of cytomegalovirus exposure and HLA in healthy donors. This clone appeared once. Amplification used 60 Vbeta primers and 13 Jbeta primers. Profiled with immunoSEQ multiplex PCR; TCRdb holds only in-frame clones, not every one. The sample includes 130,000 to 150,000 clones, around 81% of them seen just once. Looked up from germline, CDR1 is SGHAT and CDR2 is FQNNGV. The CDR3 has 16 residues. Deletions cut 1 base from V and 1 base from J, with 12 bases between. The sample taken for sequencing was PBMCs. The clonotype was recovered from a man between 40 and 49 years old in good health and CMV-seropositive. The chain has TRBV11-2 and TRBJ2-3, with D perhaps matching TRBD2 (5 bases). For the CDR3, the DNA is TGTGCCAGCAGCTTAGTACTTAGCGCGGGCACAGATACGCAGTATTTT. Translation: CASSLVLSAGTDTQYF.